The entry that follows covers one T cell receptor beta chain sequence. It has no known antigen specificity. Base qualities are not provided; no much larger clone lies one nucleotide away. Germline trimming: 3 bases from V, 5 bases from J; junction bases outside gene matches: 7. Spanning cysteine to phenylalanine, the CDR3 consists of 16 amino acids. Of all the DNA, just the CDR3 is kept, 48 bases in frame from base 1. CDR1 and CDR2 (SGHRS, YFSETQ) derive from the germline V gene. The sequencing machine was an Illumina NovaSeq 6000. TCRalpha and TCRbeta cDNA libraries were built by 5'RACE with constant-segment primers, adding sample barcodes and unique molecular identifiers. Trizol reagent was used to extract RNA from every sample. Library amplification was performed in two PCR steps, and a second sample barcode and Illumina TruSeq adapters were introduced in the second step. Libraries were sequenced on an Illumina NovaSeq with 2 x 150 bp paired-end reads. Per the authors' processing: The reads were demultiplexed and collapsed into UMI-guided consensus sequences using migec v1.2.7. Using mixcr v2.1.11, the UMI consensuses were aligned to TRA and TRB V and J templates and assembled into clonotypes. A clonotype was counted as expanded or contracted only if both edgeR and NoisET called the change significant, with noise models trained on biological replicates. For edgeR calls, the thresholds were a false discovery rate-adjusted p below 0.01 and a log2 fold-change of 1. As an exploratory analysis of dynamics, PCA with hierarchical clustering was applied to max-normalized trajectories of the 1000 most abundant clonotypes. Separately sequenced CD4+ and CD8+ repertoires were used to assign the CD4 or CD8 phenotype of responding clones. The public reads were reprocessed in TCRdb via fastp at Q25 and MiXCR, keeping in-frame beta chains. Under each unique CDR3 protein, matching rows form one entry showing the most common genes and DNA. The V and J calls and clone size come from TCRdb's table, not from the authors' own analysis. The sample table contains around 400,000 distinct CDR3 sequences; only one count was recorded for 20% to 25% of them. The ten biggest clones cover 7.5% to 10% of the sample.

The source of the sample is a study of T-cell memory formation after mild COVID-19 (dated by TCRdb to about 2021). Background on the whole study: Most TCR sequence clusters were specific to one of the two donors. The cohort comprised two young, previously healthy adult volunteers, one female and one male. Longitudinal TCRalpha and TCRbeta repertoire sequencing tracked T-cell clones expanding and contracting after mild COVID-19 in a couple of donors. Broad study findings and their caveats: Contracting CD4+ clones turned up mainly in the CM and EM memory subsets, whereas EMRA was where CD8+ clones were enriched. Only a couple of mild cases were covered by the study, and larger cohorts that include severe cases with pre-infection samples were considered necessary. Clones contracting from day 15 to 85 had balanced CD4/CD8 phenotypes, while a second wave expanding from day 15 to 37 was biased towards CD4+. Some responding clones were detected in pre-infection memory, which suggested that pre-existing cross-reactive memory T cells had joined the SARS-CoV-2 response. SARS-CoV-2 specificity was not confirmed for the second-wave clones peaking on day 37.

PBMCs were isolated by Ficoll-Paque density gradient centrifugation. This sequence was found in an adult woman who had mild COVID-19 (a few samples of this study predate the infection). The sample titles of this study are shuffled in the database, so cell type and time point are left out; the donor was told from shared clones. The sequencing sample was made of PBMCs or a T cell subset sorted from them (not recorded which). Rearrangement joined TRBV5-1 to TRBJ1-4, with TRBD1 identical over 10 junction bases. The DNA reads TGCGCCAGCAGCTACAACCCGGGACAGGGGAATGAAAAACTGTTTTTT. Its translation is CASSYNPGQGNEKLFF.